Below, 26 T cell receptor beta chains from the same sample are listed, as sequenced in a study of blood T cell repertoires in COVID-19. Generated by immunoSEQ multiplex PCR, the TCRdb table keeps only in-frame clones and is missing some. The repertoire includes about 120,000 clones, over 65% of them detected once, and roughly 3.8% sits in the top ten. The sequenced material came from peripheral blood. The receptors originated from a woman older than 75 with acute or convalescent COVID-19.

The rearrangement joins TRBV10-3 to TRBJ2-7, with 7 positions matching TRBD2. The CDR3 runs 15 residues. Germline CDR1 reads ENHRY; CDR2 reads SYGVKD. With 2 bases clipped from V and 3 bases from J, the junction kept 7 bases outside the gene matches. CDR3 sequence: CAISEPSAGVYEQYF. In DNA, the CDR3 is TGTGCCATCAGTGAGCCTTCCGCGGGGGTCTACGAGCAGTACTTC.

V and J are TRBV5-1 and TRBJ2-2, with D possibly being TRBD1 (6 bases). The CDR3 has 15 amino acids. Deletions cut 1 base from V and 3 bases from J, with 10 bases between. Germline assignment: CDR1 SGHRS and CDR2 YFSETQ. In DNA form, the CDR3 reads TGCGCCAGCAGCTTGAGTAGACAGGACACCGGGGAGCTGTTTTTT. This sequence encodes CASSLSRQDTGELFF.

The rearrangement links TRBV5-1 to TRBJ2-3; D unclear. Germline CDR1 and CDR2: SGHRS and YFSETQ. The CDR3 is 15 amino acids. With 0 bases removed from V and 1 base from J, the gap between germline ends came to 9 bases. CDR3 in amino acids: CASSLGGRGTDTQYF. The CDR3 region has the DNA TGCGCCAGCAGCTTGGGAGGTCGGGGCACAGATACGCAGTATTTT.

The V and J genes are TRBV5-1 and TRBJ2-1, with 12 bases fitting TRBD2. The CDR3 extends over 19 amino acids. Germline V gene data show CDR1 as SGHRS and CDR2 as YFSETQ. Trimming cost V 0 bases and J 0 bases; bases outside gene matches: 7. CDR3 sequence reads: CASSLAFGLAGSSYNEQFF. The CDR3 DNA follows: TGCGCCAGCAGCTTGGCCTTCGGACTAGCGGGATCCTCCTACAATGAGCAGTTCTTC.

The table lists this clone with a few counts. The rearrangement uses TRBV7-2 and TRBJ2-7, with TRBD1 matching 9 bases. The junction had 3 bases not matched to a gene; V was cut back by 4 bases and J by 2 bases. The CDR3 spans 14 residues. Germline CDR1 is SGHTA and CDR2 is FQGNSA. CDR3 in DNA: TGTGCCAGCAGCTCTGGACAGGGGACCTACGAGCAGTACTTC. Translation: CASSSGQGTYEQYF.

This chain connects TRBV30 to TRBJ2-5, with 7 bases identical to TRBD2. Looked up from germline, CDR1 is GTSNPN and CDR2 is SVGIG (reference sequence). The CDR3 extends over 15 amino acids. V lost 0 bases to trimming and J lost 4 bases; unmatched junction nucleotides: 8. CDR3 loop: CAWSVGLAVGETQYF. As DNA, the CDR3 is TGTGCCTGGAGTGTAGGGCTAGCGGTGGGAGAGACCCAGTACTTC.

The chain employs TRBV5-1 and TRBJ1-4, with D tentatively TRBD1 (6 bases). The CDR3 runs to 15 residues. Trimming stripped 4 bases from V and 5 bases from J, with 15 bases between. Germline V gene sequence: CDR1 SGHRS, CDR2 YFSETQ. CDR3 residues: CASSPLQGSNEKLFF. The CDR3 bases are TGCGCCAGCAGCCCCCTACAGGGCTCGAATGAAAAACTGTTTTTT.

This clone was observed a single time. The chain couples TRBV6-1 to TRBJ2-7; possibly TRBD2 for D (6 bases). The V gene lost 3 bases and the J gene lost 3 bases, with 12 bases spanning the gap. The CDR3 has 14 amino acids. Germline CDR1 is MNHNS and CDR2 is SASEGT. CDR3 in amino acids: CASSEGGAIYEQYF. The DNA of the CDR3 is TGTGCCAGCAGTGAGGGGGGAGCGATCTACGAGCAGTACTTC.

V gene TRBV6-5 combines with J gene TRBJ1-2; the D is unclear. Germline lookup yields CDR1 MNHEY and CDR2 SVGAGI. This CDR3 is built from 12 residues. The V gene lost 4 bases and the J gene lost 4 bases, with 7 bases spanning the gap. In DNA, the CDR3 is TGTGCCAGCAGTTCGGCGGCCTATGGCTACACCTTC. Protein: CASSSAAYGYTF.

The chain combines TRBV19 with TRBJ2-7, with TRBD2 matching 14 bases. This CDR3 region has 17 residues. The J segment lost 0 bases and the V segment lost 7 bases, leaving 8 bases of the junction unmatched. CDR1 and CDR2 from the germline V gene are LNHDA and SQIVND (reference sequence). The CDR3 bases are TGTGCCAGTACCATGGGACTAGCGGGGGCCCTCTCCTACGAGCAGTACTTC. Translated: CASTMGLAGALSYEQYF.

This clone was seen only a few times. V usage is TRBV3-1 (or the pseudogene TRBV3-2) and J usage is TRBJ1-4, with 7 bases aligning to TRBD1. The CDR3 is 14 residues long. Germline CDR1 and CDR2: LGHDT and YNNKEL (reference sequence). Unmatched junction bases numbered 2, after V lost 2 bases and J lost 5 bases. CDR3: CASSQRGQNEKLFF. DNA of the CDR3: TGTGCCAGCAGCCAAAGGGGGCAAAATGAAAAACTGTTTTTT.

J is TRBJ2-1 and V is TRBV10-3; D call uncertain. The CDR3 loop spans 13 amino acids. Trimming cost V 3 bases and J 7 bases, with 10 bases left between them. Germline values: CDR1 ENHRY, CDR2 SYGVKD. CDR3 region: CAISEPGMNEQFF. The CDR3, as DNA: TGTGCCATCAGTGAACCAGGAATGAATGAGCAGTTCTTC.

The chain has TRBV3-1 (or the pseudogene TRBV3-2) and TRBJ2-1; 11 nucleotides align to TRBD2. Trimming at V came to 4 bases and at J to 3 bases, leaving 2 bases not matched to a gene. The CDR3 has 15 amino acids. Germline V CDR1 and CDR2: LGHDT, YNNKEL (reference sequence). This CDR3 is CASSLTSGVYNEQFF. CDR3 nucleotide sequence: TGTGCCAGCAGCCTGACTAGCGGGGTCTACAATGAGCAGTTCTTC.

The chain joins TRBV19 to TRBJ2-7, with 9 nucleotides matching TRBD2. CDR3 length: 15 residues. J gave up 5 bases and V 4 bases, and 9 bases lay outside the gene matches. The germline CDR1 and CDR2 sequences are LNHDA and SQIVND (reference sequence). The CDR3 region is CASSTAGGYFNEQYF. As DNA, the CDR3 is TGTGCCAGTAGTACCGCGGGGGGGTATTTTAACGAGCAGTACTTC.

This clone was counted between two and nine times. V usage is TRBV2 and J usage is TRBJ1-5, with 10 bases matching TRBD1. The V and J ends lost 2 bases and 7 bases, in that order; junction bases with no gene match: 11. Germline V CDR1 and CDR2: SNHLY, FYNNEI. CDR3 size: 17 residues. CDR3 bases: TGTGCCAGCAGTGAATCCCAAGACAGGGGGCAGGGACAGCCCCAGCATTTT. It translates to CASSESQDRGQGQPQHF. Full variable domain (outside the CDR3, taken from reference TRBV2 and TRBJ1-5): EPEVTQTPSHQVTQMGQEVILRCVPISNHLYFYWYRQILGQKVEFLVSFYNNEISEKSEIFDDQFSVERPDGSNFTLKIRSTKLEDSAMYFCASSESQDRGQGQPQHFGDGTRLSIL.

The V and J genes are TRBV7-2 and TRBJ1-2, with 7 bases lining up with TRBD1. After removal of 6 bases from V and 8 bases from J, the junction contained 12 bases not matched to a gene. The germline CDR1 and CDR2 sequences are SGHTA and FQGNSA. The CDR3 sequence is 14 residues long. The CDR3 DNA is TGTGCCAGCAGTCTTCACGACAGGGCGGGCGGCTACACCTTC. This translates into CASSLHDRAGGYTF. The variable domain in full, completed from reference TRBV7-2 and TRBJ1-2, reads GAGVSQSPSNKVTEKGKDVELRCDPISGHTALYWYRQSLGQGLEFLIYFQGNSAPDKSGLPSDRFSAERTGGSVSTLTIQRTQQEDSAVYLCASSLHDRAGGYTFGSGTRLTVV.

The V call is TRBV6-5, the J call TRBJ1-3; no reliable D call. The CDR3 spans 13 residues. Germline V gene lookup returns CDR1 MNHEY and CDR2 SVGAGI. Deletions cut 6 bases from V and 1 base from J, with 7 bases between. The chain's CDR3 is CASSQASGNTIYF. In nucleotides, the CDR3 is TGTGCCAGCAGCCAGGCATCTGGAAACACCATATATTTT.

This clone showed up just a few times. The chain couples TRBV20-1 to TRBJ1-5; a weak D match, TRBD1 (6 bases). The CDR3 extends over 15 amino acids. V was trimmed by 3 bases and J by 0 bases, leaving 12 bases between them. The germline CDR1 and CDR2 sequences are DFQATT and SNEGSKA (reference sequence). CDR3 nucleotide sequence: TGCAGTGCTAGTCCATGGACAGTTAGCAATCAGCCCCAGCATTTT. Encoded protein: CSASPWTVSNQPQHF.

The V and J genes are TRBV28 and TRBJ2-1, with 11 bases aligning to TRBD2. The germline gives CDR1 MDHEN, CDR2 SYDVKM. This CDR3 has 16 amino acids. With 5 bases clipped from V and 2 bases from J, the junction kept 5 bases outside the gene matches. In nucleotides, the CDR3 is TGTGCCAGCAGTCCCCCGGGACTAGCGGCCTACAATGAGCAGTTCTTC. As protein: CASSPPGLAAYNEQFF. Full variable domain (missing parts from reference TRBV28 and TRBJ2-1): DVKVTQSSRYLVKRTGEKVFLECVQDMDHENMFWYRQDPGLGLRLIYFSYDVKMKEKGDIPEGYSVSREKKERFSLILESASTNQTSMYLCASSPPGLAAYNEQFFGPGTRLTVL.

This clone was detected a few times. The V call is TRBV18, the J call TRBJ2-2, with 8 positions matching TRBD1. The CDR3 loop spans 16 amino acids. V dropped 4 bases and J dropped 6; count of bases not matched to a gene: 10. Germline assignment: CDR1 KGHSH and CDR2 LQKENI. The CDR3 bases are TGTGCCAGCTCACGCTCTGGACAGGGTATATCCGGGGAGCTGTTTTTT. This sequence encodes CASSRSGQGISGELFF.

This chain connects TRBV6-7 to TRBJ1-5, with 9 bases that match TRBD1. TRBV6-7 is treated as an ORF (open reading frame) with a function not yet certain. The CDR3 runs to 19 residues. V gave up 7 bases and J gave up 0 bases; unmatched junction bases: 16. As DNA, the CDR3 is TGTGCCAGCACCTCTGGGGACAGGGTAGACGTATTTAGCAATCAGCCCCAGCATTTT. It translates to CASTSGDRVDVFSNQPQHF.

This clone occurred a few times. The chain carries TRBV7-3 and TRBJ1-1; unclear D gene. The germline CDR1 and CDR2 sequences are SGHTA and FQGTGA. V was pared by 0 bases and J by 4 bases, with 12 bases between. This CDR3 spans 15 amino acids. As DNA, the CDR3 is TGTGCCAGCAGCTTAACCGCCGGGGAGTCCACTGAAGCTTTCTTT. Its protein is CASSLTAGESTEAFF.

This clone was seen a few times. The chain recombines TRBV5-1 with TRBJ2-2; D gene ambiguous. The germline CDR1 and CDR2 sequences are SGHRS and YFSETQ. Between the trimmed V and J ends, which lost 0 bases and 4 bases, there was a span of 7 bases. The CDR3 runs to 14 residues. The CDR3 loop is CASSLVETTGELFF. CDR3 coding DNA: TGCGCCAGCAGCTTGGTGGAGACCACCGGGGAGCTGTTTTTT.

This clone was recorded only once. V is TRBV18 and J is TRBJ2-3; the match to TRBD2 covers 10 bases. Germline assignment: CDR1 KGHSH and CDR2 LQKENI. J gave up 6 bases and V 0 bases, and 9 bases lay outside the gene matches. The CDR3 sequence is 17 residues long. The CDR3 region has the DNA TGTGCCAGCTCACCACCTATAAGCGGGGGGGCCAGGGATACGCAGTATTTT. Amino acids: CASSPPISGGARDTQYF.

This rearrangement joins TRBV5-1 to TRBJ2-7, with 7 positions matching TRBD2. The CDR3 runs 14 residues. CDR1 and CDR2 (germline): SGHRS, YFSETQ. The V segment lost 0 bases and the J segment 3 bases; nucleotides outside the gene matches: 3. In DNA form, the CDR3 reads TGCGCCAGCAGCTTGGTAGCGGGCAGCTACGAGCAGTACTTC. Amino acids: CASSLVAGSYEQYF.

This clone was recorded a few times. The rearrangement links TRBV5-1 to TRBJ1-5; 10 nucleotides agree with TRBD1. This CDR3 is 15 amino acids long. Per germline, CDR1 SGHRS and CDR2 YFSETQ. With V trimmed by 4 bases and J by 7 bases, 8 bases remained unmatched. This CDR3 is CASSPGTGVFQPQHF. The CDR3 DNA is TGCGCCAGCAGCCCCGGGACAGGGGTGTTCCAGCCCCAGCATTTT.